The 19 T cell receptor beta chains given below trace back to one sample, sequenced in a study of identical twins. One entry per CDR3 protein, called by TCRdb with MiXCR from the 5' RACE reads. The sample records about 920,000 distinct CDR3 sequences, roughly 12% being singletons. The data also belong to a second study, concerning yellow fever vaccine responses in identical twins.

Sequencing was performed on PBMCs. These receptors all come from a woman under 30 in good health.

The gene calls are TRBV27 and TRBJ2-3; TRBD2 aligns across 7 bases. Germline V gene lookup returns CDR1 MNHEY and CDR2 SMNVEV (reference sequence). After removal of 1 base from V and 6 bases from J, the junction contained 7 bases not matched to a gene. The CDR3 spans 15 residues. The CDR3 DNA reads as TGTGCCAGCAGTTTATGGGCGGGAGTTTACGATACGCAGTATTTT. Encoded protein: CASSLWAGVYDTQYF.

This clonotype came up a few times. The CDR3 bases are TGCGCCAGCAGCCCAGGGTCGTCTAGCCGTACAGATACGCAGTATTTT. Amino acids: CASSPGSSSRTDTQYF. The gene calls are TRBV5-1 and TRBJ2-3; D may correspond to TRBD1 or TRBD2 (5 bases each). The CDR3 contains 16 residues. Germline V lookup: CDR1 SGHRS, CDR2 YFSETQ. V lost 4 bases, J lost 3 bases, and 18 bases lay in between.

This rearrangement joins TRBV6-4 to TRBJ2-1; 13 bases fit TRBD2. Per germline, CDR1 MRHNA and CDR2 SNTAGT. CDR3 length: 19 amino acids. With V trimmed by 4 bases and J by 1 base, 10 bases remained unmatched. This CDR3 reads CASSASRTSGGQSYNEQFF. CDR3 sequence (DNA): TGTGCCAGCAGTGCCTCTCGGACTAGCGGGGGCCAATCCTACAATGAGCAGTTCTTC.

This rearrangement joins TRBV6-1 to TRBJ2-2; tentative D call: TRBD1 (5 bases). Between the trimmed V and J ends, which lost 6 bases and 0 bases, there was a span of 11 bases. Germline V gene lookup returns CDR1 MNHNS and CDR2 SASEGT. The CDR3 has 15 amino acids. The CDR3 nucleotides are TGTGCCAGCAGAACGGACACCACGAACACCGGGGAGCTGTTTTTT. Protein sequence: CASRTDTTNTGELFF.

This clonotype was detected only a few times. The rearrangement joins TRBV4-1 to TRBJ2-5, with TRBD2 matching over 8 bases. The CDR3 length is 17 residues. Germline assignment: CDR1 MGHRA and CDR2 YSYEKL. V lost 0 bases to trimming and J lost 5 bases; unmatched junction nucleotides: 11. CDR3 DNA: TGCGCCAGCAGCCAAGATACCGGGGGGGTGGCTGGGGAGACCCAGTACTTC. It is translated as CASSQDTGGVAGETQYF.

The chain carries TRBV11-2 and TRBJ1-2; D is unclear. Trimming took off 2 bases at V and 3 bases at J, with 10 bases between the two ends. CDR1 and CDR2 (germline): SGHAT, FQNNGV. This CDR3 has 14 amino acids. CDR3 nucleotides: TGTGCCAGCAGCTTATTAGCGGGAGACTATGGCTACACCTTC. It yields the protein CASSLLAGDYGYTF.

This clonotype was seen many times. The V call is TRBV28, the J call TRBJ2-2, with D hard to call. The germline V gene has CDR1 MDHEN and CDR2 SYDVKM. The V end was cut by 3 bases, the J end by 4 bases, with 6 bases between. The CDR3 loop spans 13 amino acids. The CDR3 region is CASSLLSTGELFF. The CDR3 DNA sequence: TGTGCCAGCAGTTTGTTGAGCACCGGGGAGCTGTTTTTT.

This rearrangement joins TRBV24-1 to TRBJ1-5; D perhaps matches TRBD1 (5 bases). The CDR3 covers 14 residues. Germline V lookup: CDR1 KGHDR, CDR2 SFDVKD. Trimming removed 10 bases from V and 4 bases from J, with 16 bases in between. DNA for the CDR3: TGTGCCACGTCGACCGGGGGGTGGAATCAGCCCCAGCATTTT. Amino acid sequence: CATSTGGWNQPQHF.

The chain recombines TRBV4-1 with TRBJ2-1; 9 bases align to TRBD1. Trimming removed 3 bases from V and 7 bases from J; junction bases left unmatched: 7. The CDR3 is made up of 15 amino acids. Germline V gene lookup returns CDR1 MGHRA and CDR2 YSYEKL. The CDR3 loop is CASSQTGTGFNEQFF. The CDR3 DNA is TGCGCCAGCAGCCAGACCGGGACAGGGTTTAATGAGCAGTTCTTC.

This clonotype showed up just a few times. This chain links TRBV6-5 with TRBJ2-1; TRBD2 matches at 9 bases. This CDR3 comprises 13 residues. The junction had 0 bases not matched to a gene; V was cut back by 0 bases and J by 9 bases. CDR1 and CDR2 from the germline V gene are MNHEY and SVGAGI. The CDR3 bases are TGTGCCAGCAGTTACTCGACTAGCGGTGAGCAGTTCTTC. Encoded protein: CASSYSTSGEQFF.

This clonotype was counted a few times. V is TRBV11-3 and J is TRBJ1-3; D uncertain. V was cut by 4 bases and J by 2 bases, with 18 bases left in between. The CDR3 length is 17 residues. Germline loops: CDR1 SGHNT, CDR2 YENEEA. The CDR3 here is CASSSFKLRTTGNTIYF. The CDR3 region has the DNA TGTGCCAGCAGCTCTTTTAAACTCCGGACGACTGGAAACACCATATATTTT.

V is TRBV20-1 and J is TRBJ2-1; tentative D call: TRBD2 (5 bases). The length of the CDR3 is 14 residues. V dropped 1 base and J dropped 3 bases, with 10 bases sitting between them. From germline, CDR1 is DFQATT and CDR2 SNEGSKA (reference sequence). CDR3 DNA: TGCAGTGCTAGAGTCCCCGGGGACTACAATGAGCAGTTCTTC. Amino acids: CSARVPGDYNEQFF.

The chain employs TRBV9 and TRBJ2-1; D is perhaps TRBD2 (5 bases). The CDR3 covers 17 residues. V was cut by 0 bases and J by 5 bases, with 18 bases left in between. Germline V gene data show CDR1 as SGDLS and CDR2 as YYNGEE. The CDR3 here is CASSVGGGVARHNEQFF. The CDR3 DNA is TGTGCCAGCAGCGTAGGGGGTGGGGTAGCGAGACACAATGAGCAGTTCTTC.

The chain couples TRBV7-9 to TRBJ2-5; 8 bases agree with TRBD2. V lost 4 bases and J lost 5; bases outside the gene matches: 6. CDR3 size: 14 residues. Germline V gene sequence: CDR1 SEHNR, CDR2 FQNEAQ (reference sequence). CDR3 sequence: CASSSWTSRETQYF. Here the CDR3 DNA reads TGTGCCAGCAGCTCTTGGACTAGCCGGGAGACCCAGTACTTC.

The chain employs TRBV28 and TRBJ1-2; TRBD1 might be the D (6 bases). Germline assignment: CDR1 MDHEN and CDR2 SYDVKM. CDR3 size: 11 residues. Trimming left V 8 bases short and J 5 bases short, with 9 bases between. The CDR3 loop reads CASHGQYGYTF. For the CDR3, the DNA is TGTGCCAGCCACGGACAGTATGGCTACACCTTC.

The CDR3 region is CATSRGREPGLDEQFF. The CDR3 DNA sequence: TGTGCCACCAGCAGAGGGAGGGAGCCAGGTCTGGATGAGCAGTTCTTC. The J gene is TRBJ2-1, the V gene TRBV15; the D gene is possibly TRBD2 (6 bases). CDR3 size: 16 residues. Germline V gene lookup returns CDR1 LNHNV and CDR2 YYDKDF (reference sequence). Trimming pared 1 base from V and 8 bases from J, leaving 18 bases between.

This clonotype has just a few counts. V is TRBV7-3 and J is TRBJ2-1; 9 positions agree with TRBD2. CDR1 and CDR2 (germline): SGHTA, FQGTGA. This CDR3 is built from 18 residues. V lost 5 bases, J lost 0 bases, and 11 bases stayed unmatched. The DNA of the CDR3 is TGTGCCAGCAGCCCTTTTAGGGCTAGCGGGACCTCCTACAATGAGCAGTTCTTC. It codes for CASSPFRASGTSYNEQFF.

A few counts support this clonotype. This chain joins TRBV5-1 and TRBJ2-1, with D perhaps TRBD2 (6 bases). V lost 4 bases and J 7 bases, leaving 15 bases between the germline ends. CDR1 is SGHRS and CDR2 is YFSETQ in the germline V gene. The CDR3 is 14 residues long. Here the CDR3 reads CASSPKRVWNEQFF. The CDR3 DNA is TGCGCCAGCAGCCCTAAGCGGGTGTGGAATGAGCAGTTCTTC.

CDR3 protein: CSASPTTGPYEQYF. The CDR3 nucleotides are TGCAGTGCTAGTCCGACCACCGGACCATACGAGCAGTACTTC. V usage is TRBV20-1 and J usage is TRBJ2-7; no clear D gene. V dropped 3 bases and J dropped 4 bases, with 16 bases sitting between them. Germline CDR1 and CDR2: DFQATT and SNEGSKA (reference sequence). The CDR3 spans 14 residues.